The 19 T cell receptor beta chains given below trace back to one sample, sequenced in a study of tumor and adjacent non-tumor tissue in lung cancer. The template was RNA from unsorted bulk tissue. More than 3 cm separated this lung sample from the edge of the tumor. TCRbeta libraries were built with three rounds of nested PCR, modified from ARM-PCR. One entry per CDR3 protein results from TCRdb running MiXCR on the multiplex PCR reads. The sample carries 94,000 or so distinct CDR3 sequences, about 77% recorded once. Material: distant non-tumor lung tissue. Source of these receptors: a woman aged 45 to 65 with non-small cell lung cancer.

This chain connects TRBV6-1 to TRBJ2-5; 9 bases are a match to TRBD2. This CDR3 has 17 amino acids. The germline gives CDR1 MNHNS, CDR2 SASEGT. V was pared by 5 bases and J by 1 base, with 11 bases of the junction left unmatched. CDR3 sequence reads: CASSLGVAGVLQETQYF. CDR3 bases: TGTGCCAGCAGTTTGGGAGTAGCGGGAGTTCTCCAAGAGACCCAGTACTTC.

The chain links TRBV5-1 to TRBJ2-2; D possibly matches TRBD1 or TRBD2 (5 bases each). The CDR3 length is 15 residues. CDR1 and CDR2 (germline): SGHRS, YFSETQ. The ends were cut back, 4 bases at V and 2 bases at J, with 12 bases in the middle. The CDR3 loop reads CASSTVGPNTGELFF. Here the CDR3 DNA reads TGCGCCAGCAGCACTGTGGGACCCAACACCGGGGAGCTGTTTTTT.

This clonotype was seen ten or more times. The chain has TRBV28 and TRBJ2-1, with 7 bases lining up with TRBD2. Germline V gene lookup returns CDR1 MDHEN and CDR2 SYDVKM. This CDR3 is built from 16 residues. V shed 6 bases and J 2 bases; nucleotides not matched to a gene: 10. The CDR3 reads CASRPRRENAYNEQFF. The CDR3 region has the DNA TGTGCCAGCAGACCCAGGCGGGAGAATGCCTACAATGAGCAGTTCTTC.

Comments on this clonotype: Being one base from a much bigger clone, this may be a read error. V is TRBV11-2 and J is TRBJ2-7; 9 nucleotides agree with TRBD1. Germline CDR1 reads SGHAT; CDR2 reads FQNNGV. J gave up 2 bases and V 10 bases, and 3 bases lay outside the gene matches. The CDR3 covers 12 residues. This chain's CDR3 is CAIGTGTYEQYF. The CDR3 DNA sequence: TGTGCCATCGGGACAGGGACCTACGAGCAGTACTTC. The full variable domain, its missing parts supplied by reference TRBV11-2 and TRBJ2-7, is EAGVAQSPRYKIIEKRQSVAFWCNPISGHATLYWYQQILGQGPKLLIQFQNNGVVDDSQLPKDRFSAERLKGVDSTLKIQPAKLEDSAVYLCAIGTGTYEQYFGPGTRLTVT.

In regard to this clonotype: The junction departs from germline at one end; a sequencing error may be responsible. The V and J genes are TRBV30 and TRBJ2-3; either TRBD1 or TRBD2 may supply D (5 bases each). This CDR3 is 13 amino acids long. Germline lookup yields CDR1 GTSNPN and CDR2 SVGIG (reference sequence). CDR3 in DNA: TGTGTCTGGAGTGTAGAGGCTGGGGGTGTACAGTATTTT. Translation: CVWSVEAGGVQYF.

In its sample, this clonotype was seen a few times. The chain recombines TRBV7-3 with TRBJ2-1, with 9 bases lining up with TRBD2. CDR3 size: 15 residues. J lost 4 bases, V lost 2 bases, and 3 bases had no gene match. The germline gives CDR1 SGHTA, CDR2 FQGTGA. CDR3 in amino acids: CASSLAAGGYNEQFF. The DNA of the CDR3 is TGTGCCAGCAGCTTAGCTGCGGGAGGGTACAATGAGCAGTTCTTC.

On this clonotype: At one end, the junction sequence differs from germline, possibly due to a read error. The chain has TRBV11-2 and TRBJ2-7; 7 bases are a match to TRBD1. The J call may be faulty, since TRBJ2-1 better matches the DNA end. CDR3 length equals 14 residues. Germline V gene sequence: CDR1 SGHAT, CDR2 FQNNGV. CDR3 amino acids: CASSLVRDSYDQFF. The CDR3 DNA reads as TGTGCCAGCAGTTTAGTTAGGGACAGCTACGACCAGTTCTTC.

Comment on this clonotype: A much more abundant neighbour one base away suggests this may be a read error. The chain carries TRBV11-2 and TRBJ2-2; D not resolved. Trimming shortened V by 5 bases and J by 7 bases, and 11 bases separated the two germline ends. Germline-derived CDR1 and CDR2 are SGHAT and FQNNGV. CDR3 length: 13 amino acids. In DNA form, the CDR3 reads TGTGCCAGCAGCAATGACCCAAGCGGGGAGCTGTTTTTT. Protein: CASSNDPSGELFF. Full variable domain (rest looked up from reference TRBV11-2 and TRBJ2-2): EAGVAQSPRYKIIEKRQSVAFWCNPISGHATLYWYQQILGQGPKLLIQFQNNGVVDDSQLPKDRFSAERLKGVDSTLKIQPAKLEDSAVYLCASSNDPSGELFFGEGSRLTVL.

Only one count was recorded for this clonotype. Mismatch with germline at one junction end may stem from a read error. This sequence joins TRBV4-2 and TRBJ2-1; D unresolved. This CDR3 comprises 16 residues. The germline CDR1 and CDR2 sequences are LGHNA and YNFKEQ. The CDR3 loop reads CTSSQGLVECDNEQFF. Here the CDR3 DNA reads TGTACCAGCAGCCAAGGTTTAGTGGAATGCGACAATGAGCAGTTCTTC.

On this clonotype itself: One base away lies a much larger clone, so this may be a sequencing read error. This chain connects TRBV28 to TRBJ1-2, with D unresolved. The germline gives CDR1 MDHEN, CDR2 SYDVKM. Trimming took 7 bases from V and 7 from J, leaving 13 bases between them. The CDR3 loop spans 12 amino acids. CDR3 protein: CASKRQEGGYTF. The CDR3 DNA reads TGTGCCAGCAAAAGGCAGGAGGGTGGCTACACCTTC.

Of note for this clonotype: One end of the junction fails to match germline, which may point to a read error. The V and J genes are TRBV11-1 and TRBJ2-1, with 11 bases identical to TRBD2. The CDR3 is made up of 15 amino acids. Per germline, CDR1 SGHAT and CDR2 FQDESV (reference sequence). CDR3 nucleotides: TGTAACAGCAGCTTGGGACTAGCGGACTACAGTGAGCAGTTCTTC. Translating gives CNSSLGLADYSEQFF.

Remarks on this clonotype: The CDR3 does not close with the conserved phenylalanine or tryptophan, likely indicating a read error. The DNA is omitted, as the CDR3 cannot be located on it reliably, and the CDR3 follows TCRdb's listing. This chain links TRBV28 with TRBJ1-1; the DNA was not used to check the table's D call, TRBD1. The germline V gene encodes CDR1 MDHEN and CDR2 SYDVKM. The CDR3 spans 18 amino acids, including both terminal residues. The CDR3: CASSLHPGSTGIDSEAVS.

This clonotype was recorded at least ten times. The rearrangement links TRBV5-5 to TRBJ2-7; D gene ambiguous. Germline CDR1 SGHKS, CDR2 YYEKEE (reference sequence). Trimming removed 0 bases at V and 2 bases at J, with 12 bases between. The CDR3 runs 15 residues. CDR3 protein: CASSLEGTITYEQYF. In DNA form, the CDR3 reads TGTGCCAGCAGCTTGGAGGGCACCATCACCTACGAGCAGTACTTC.

For this clonotype: The CDR3 does not end in the conserved phenylalanine or tryptophan, so this is likely a read error. The chain employs TRBV4-1 and TRBJ1-2, with D unresolved. The V gene's germline CDR1 is MGHRA and CDR2 YSYEKL. The CDR3 runs 14 residues. For the CDR3, the DNA is TGCGCCGGCAGCCTATCCGGGCCTCACTATGGCTACACCACC. Translation gives CAGSLSGPHYGYTT.

Points on this clonotype: One end of the junction fails to match germline, which may point to a read error. The chain links TRBV6-6 to TRBJ1-6, with D unresolved. The CDR3 covers 15 residues. Germline V CDR1 and CDR2: MNHNY, SVGAGI (reference sequence). For the CDR3, the DNA is TGTGCCGGCACCTCCCGGGCCGAGTATAATTCACTCCTCCACTTT. Its translation: CAGTSRAEYNSLLHF.

Details on this clonotype: The junction departs from germline at one end; a sequencing error may be responsible. The rearrangement joins TRBV29-1 to TRBJ1-1; weak D call: TRBD1 (5 bases). Germline V gene sequence: CDR1 SQVTM, CDR2 ANQGSEA. The CDR3 spans 11 residues. CDR3 sequence: CSGTRDGQAFF. The DNA of the CDR3 is TGCAGCGGGACCAGGGATGGACAAGCCTTCTTT.

Remarks on this clonotype: Since no conserved phenylalanine or tryptophan closes the CDR3, a read error is the likely cause. In DNA form, the CDR3 reads TGTGCCTGCAGGCCGGGACAGGGCGTAGAGACCCAGTACTTA. Protein product: CACRPGQGVETQYL. The chain links TRBV11-1 to TRBJ2-5; 9 bases align to TRBD1. Germline V gene lookup returns CDR1 SGHAT and CDR2 FQDESV (reference sequence). This CDR3 has 14 amino acids.

To note about this clonotype: At one end, the junction sequence differs from germline, possibly due to a read error. The V and J genes are TRBV11-2 and TRBJ1-6; 8 nucleotides match TRBD1. The CDR3 covers 14 residues. CDR1 SGHAT and CDR2 FQNNGV come from the germline V gene. CDR3 sequence reads: CASSLDRGNSPLQF. CDR3 sequence (DNA): TGTGCCAGCAGCCTAGACAGGGGTAATTCACCTCTCCAGTTT.

A note on this clonotype: A much larger clone lies one base from this, so it may be a read error. The V call is TRBV20-1, the J call TRBJ2-5; unclear D gene. The CDR3 loop spans 12 amino acids. CDR1 and CDR2 from the germline V gene are DFQATT and SNEGSKA (reference sequence). Written as DNA, the CDR3 is TGCAGTGCCCTCTTGCGGCAAGAGACCCATTACTTC. Residues: CSALLRQETHYF.